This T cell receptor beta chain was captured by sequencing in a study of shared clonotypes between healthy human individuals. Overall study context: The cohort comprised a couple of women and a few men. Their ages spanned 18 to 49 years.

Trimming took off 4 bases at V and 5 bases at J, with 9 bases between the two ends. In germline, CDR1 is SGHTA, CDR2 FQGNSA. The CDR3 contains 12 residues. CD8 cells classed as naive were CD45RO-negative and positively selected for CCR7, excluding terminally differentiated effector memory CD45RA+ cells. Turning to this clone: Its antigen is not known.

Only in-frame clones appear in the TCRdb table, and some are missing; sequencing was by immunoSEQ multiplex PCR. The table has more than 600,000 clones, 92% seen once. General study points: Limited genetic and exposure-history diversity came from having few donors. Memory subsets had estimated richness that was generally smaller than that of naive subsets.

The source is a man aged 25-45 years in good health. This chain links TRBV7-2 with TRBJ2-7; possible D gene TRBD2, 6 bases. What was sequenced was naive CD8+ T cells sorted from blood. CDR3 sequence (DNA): TGTGCCAGCAGCTCTGCTAGCGACGAGCAGTACTTC. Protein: CASSSASDEQYF.